Shown below are 10 T cell receptor beta chains from a single sample sequenced in a study of blood T cell repertoires in COVID-19. Profiled with immunoSEQ multiplex PCR; TCRdb holds only in-frame clones, not every one. The sample contains 85,000 to 100,000 clones, 72% of which appear only once. Sequencing used peripheral blood. Receptors originate from a woman aged 55-70 years in a cohort sampled during active or convalescent COVID-19.

The chain combines TRBV19 with TRBJ1-5; TRBD1 is a possible D gene (6 bases). V was shortened by 5 bases and J by 2 bases, with 16 bases between the two germline ends. The CDR3 is 16 amino acids. Per the germline V gene, CDR1 is LNHDA and CDR2 is SQIVND (reference sequence). CDR3 loop: CASSSRGGYGNQPQHF. In DNA, the CDR3 is TGTGCCAGTAGTTCAAGAGGGGGTTATGGCAATCAGCCCCAGCATTTT.

The CDR3: CASSQVESNLAGELFF. As DNA, the CDR3 is TGCGCCAGCAGCCAAGTGGAATCGAATCTAGCCGGGGAGCTGTTTTTT. V and J are TRBV4-3 and TRBJ2-2; D is uncertain. The CDR3 is 16 residues long. Per the germline V gene, CDR1 is LGHNA and CDR2 is YSLEER. Trimming took 1 base from V and 6 from J, leaving 15 bases between them.

The chain recombines TRBV9 with TRBJ1-6; D is ambiguous. The V end was cut by 2 bases, the J end by 7 bases, with 19 bases between. The CDR3 is 17 residues long. The germline CDR1 and CDR2 sequences are SGDLS and YYNGEE. As DNA, the CDR3 is TGTGCCAGCAGCGTCGACCCTGCAGTGGTCGGGAATTCACCCCTCCACTTT. This gives the protein CASSVDPAVVGNSPLHF.

The chain employs TRBV5-1 and TRBJ2-7; possibly TRBD1 for D (6 bases). Germline CDR1 is SGHRS and CDR2 is YFSETQ. This CDR3 has 15 residues. Trimming shortened V by 0 bases and J by 0 bases, and 10 bases separated the two germline ends. The CDR3 DNA reads TGCGCCAGCAGCTTGGTTCGGGACATCTCCTACGAGCAGTACTTC. This gives the protein CASSLVRDISYEQYF.

The genes are TRBV5-1 and TRBJ2-1; D call uncertain. V was cut by 0 bases and J by 4 bases, with 14 bases left in between. Germline CDR1 reads SGHRS; CDR2 reads YFSETQ. The CDR3 is 16 residues long. CDR3 coding DNA: TGCGCCAGCAGCTTGGCCCTACTTGAGACATACAATGAGCAGTTCTTC. This translates into CASSLALLETYNEQFF.

This chain links TRBV5-1 with TRBJ2-3; the D is unclear. This CDR3 is built from 15 residues. With 0 bases removed from V and 2 bases from J, the gap between germline ends came to 10 bases. CDR1 is SGHRS and CDR2 is YFSETQ in the germline V gene. The CDR3 nucleotides are TGCGCCAGCAGCTTGGATGAGGCCCTCACAGATACGCAGTATTTT. This encodes CASSLDEALTDTQYF.

The CDR3 DNA sequence: TGTGCCAGTAGTATAAGGGGCCAGGGGTTTACGAACACCGGGGAGCTGTTTTTT. Amino acid sequence: CASSIRGQGFTNTGELFF. The chain recombines TRBV19 with TRBJ2-2, with a tentative D call TRBD1 (6 bases). The V end lost 2 bases, the J end lost 0 bases, and 16 bases lay between the germline ends. Germline V gene sequence: CDR1 LNHDA, CDR2 SQIVND (reference sequence). The CDR3 loop spans 18 amino acids.

This chain connects TRBV6-5 to TRBJ2-1; D gene unclear. The V end was cut by 4 bases, the J end by 4 bases, with 5 bases between. Germline V gene sequence: CDR1 MNHEY, CDR2 SVGAGI. This CDR3 is 12 amino acids long. CDR3 nucleotide sequence: TGTGCCAGCAGTTCGTATTACAATGAGCAGTTCTTC. This encodes CASSSYYNEQFF.

The chain combines TRBV7-2 with TRBJ1-5, with D perhaps TRBD1 (5 bases). V lost 5 bases, J lost 5 bases, and 13 bases lay in between. Germline V lookup: CDR1 SGHTA, CDR2 FQGNSA. The CDR3 runs 14 residues. CDR3 nucleotides: TGTGCCAGCAGCGAAGTGACAGAATATCAGCCCCAGCATTTT. Translation gives CASSEVTEYQPQHF.

The V gene is TRBV5-8, the J gene TRBJ2-3; maybe TRBD1 (5 bases). Trimming pared 2 bases from V and 1 base from J, leaving 11 bases between. Looked up from germline, CDR1 is SGHTS and CDR2 is YDEGEE. The CDR3 has 15 residues. Here the CDR3 reads CASSFLKTGTDTQYF. CDR3 nucleotide sequence: TGTGCCAGCAGCTTTCTCAAGACAGGCACAGATACGCAGTATTTT.